The clone carrying this TCR beta chain came up once. What it binds is unknown. This sample was taken from a study of cytomegalovirus exposure and HLA in healthy donors. Study-level findings and limits: Productive status was seen about 87% or about 30% of the time for most TCR beta V segments in an earlier analysis. Solely CMV serostatus was available to characterize immune exposure.

The PCR employed 60 Vbeta primers together with 13 Jbeta primers. Clones were sequenced by immunoSEQ multiplex PCR, and TCRdb holds only the in-frame ones, with some missing. In the table there are about 190,000 clones, 79% of which are singletons. V was trimmed by 4 bases and J by 4 bases, leaving 19 bases between them. This CDR3 is 16 amino acids long. Germline V lookup: CDR1 MNHEY, CDR2 SMNVEV (reference sequence). Material for sequencing was PBMCs. The rearrangement uses TRBV27 and TRBJ1-1, with a tentative D call TRBD1 (5 bases). The TCR sequence derives from a young woman in good health and CMV-seronegative. The CDR3 spells CASSSLNWGEGTEAFF. The CDR3 DNA sequence: TGTGCCAGCAGTTCCCTGAATTGGGGGGAGGGCACTGAAGCTTTCTTT.